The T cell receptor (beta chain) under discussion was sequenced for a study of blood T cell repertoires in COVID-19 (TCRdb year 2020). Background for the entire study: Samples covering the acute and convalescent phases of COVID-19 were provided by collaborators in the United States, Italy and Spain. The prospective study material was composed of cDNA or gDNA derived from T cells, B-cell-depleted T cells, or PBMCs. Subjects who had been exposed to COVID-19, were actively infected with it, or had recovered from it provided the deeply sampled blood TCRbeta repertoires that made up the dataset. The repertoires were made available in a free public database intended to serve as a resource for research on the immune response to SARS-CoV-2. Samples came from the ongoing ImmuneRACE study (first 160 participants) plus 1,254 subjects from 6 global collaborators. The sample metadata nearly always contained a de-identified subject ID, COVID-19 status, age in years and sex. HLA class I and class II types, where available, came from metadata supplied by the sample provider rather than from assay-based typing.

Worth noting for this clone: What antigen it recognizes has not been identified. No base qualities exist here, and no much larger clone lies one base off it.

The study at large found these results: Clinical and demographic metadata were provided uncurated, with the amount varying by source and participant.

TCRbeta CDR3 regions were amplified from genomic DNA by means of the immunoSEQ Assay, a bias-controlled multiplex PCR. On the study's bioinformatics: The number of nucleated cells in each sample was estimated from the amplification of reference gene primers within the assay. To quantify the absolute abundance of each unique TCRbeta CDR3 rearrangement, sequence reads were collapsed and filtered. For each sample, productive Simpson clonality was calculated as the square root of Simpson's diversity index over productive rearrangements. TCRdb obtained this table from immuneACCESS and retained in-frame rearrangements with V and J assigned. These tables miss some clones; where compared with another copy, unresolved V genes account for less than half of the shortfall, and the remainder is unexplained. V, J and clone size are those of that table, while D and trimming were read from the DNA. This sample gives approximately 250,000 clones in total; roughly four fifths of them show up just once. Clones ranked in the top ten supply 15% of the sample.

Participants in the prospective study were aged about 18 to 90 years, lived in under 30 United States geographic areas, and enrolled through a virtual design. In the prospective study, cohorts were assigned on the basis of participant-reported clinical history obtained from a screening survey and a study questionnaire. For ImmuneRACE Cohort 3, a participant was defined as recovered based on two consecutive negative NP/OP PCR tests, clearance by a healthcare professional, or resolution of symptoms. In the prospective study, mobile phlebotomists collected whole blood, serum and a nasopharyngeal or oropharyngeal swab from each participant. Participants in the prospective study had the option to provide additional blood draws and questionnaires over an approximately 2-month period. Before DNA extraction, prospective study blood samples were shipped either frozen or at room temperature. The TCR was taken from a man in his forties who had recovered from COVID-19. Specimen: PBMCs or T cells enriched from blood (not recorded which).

The CDR3 region has the sequence CASSSDRGNAFF. The bases read TGTGCCAGCAGTTCGGACAGGGGGAATGCTTTCTTT. The chain links TRBV28 with TRBJ1-1, with 10 bases in between that match TRBD1. The germline V gene sets CDR1 to MDHEN and CDR2 to SYDVKM. The CDR3, cysteine through phenylalanine, is 12 amino acids long. Only the CDR3 DNA is retained, 36 bases long and in frame from the first base. V lost 4 bases and J lost 11 bases, and the count of bases not matched to a germline gene is 4.